One sample yielded the 17 T cell receptor beta chains listed below, sequenced in a study of spatial heterogeneity in lung cancer. Time point here: sample taken at primary tumor resection. The study sequenced unsorted whole RNA from tumor, nontumor lung or frozen PBMC. MiXCR, applied by TCRdb to the 5' RACE reads, yields one record per CDR3 protein. The sample holds about 85,000 distinct CDR3 sequences; approximately 21% are singletons and the top ten take roughly 5.6%. The sample here was PBMCs, taken at surgery. These receptors were collected from a male donor with early-stage non-small cell lung cancer.

This clonotype appeared a few times. This rearrangement joins TRBV24-1 to TRBJ1-2; D is uncertain. This CDR3 comprises 12 residues. Germline V gene sequence: CDR1 KGHDR, CDR2 SFDVKD. Trimming removed 4 bases from V and 7 bases from J, with 9 bases in between. CDR3 sequence: CATSENVGGYTF. CDR3 sequence (DNA): TGTGCCACCAGTGAAAATGTGGGTGGCTACACCTTC.

The V gene is TRBV4-3, the J gene TRBJ2-1, with a possible D match to TRBD2 (6 bases). From germline, CDR1 is LGHNA and CDR2 YSLEER. The CDR3 spans 18 residues. The V and J ends lost 0 bases and 1 base respectively, with 16 bases between them. CDR3 loop: CASSQDPPASASYNEQFF. CDR3 DNA: TGCGCCAGCAGCCAAGATCCCCCCGCTAGCGCATCCTACAATGAGCAGTTCTTC.

V usage is TRBV6-1 and J usage is TRBJ2-7; a possible D gene is TRBD2 (6 bases). Germline assignment: CDR1 MNHNS and CDR2 SASEGT. This CDR3 spans 14 amino acids. The V end lost 7 bases, the J end lost 5 bases, and 18 bases lay between the germline ends. Here the CDR3 reads CASTETDGGDEQYF. CDR3 bases: TGTGCCAGCACAGAAACTGACGGGGGAGACGAGCAGTACTTC.

This clonotype was seen ten or more times. The chain joins TRBV28 to TRBJ2-6; perhaps TRBD1 as D (6 bases). Germline V gene lookup returns CDR1 MDHEN and CDR2 SYDVKM. The V gene lost 6 bases and the J gene lost 2 bases, with 14 bases spanning the gap. The CDR3 contains 16 residues. The CDR3 protein is CASSRTGPAGANVLTF. DNA of the CDR3: TGTGCCAGCAGCCGCACAGGGCCGGCTGGGGCCAACGTCCTGACTTTC.

This chain uses TRBV5-4 with TRBJ1-2, with 9 bases fitting TRBD1. Germline values: CDR1 SGHNT, CDR2 YYREEE (reference sequence). The junction had 12 bases not matched to a gene; V was cut back by 4 bases and J by 2 bases. The CDR3 has 17 residues. The CDR3 protein is CASSQDRGGSVNYGYTF. The CDR3 coding sequence is TGTGCCAGCAGCCAGGACAGGGGAGGCTCGGTGAACTATGGCTACACCTTC.

This clonotype was recorded at least ten times. CDR3 sequence reads: CASSHHTSGANVLTF. In DNA form, the CDR3 reads TGTGCCAGCAGCCATCACACCTCTGGGGCCAACGTCCTGACTTTC. The chain employs TRBV14 and TRBJ2-6; D call uncertain. CDR1 is SGHDN, CDR2 FVKESK, per germline. Between the trimmed V and J ends, which lost 3 bases and 0 bases, there was a span of 6 bases. The CDR3 runs 15 residues.

At least ten counts were recorded for this clonotype. The rearrangement joins TRBV6-1 to TRBJ2-4, with 7 bases aligning to TRBD1. The CDR3 is 13 amino acids. CDR1 is MNHNS, CDR2 SASEGT, per germline. V shed 7 bases, J shed 13 bases, and the junction held 13 bases outside the gene matches. The CDR3 DNA reads TGTGCCAGCAACGACAGGGTGATAGCTTCCCAGTACTTC. Protein sequence: CASNDRVIASQYF.

The chain is built from TRBV5-1 and TRBJ2-5; TRBD1 might be the D (6 bases). Trimming removed 5 bases at V and 0 bases at J, with 11 bases between. The CDR3 runs 14 residues. Germline V lookup: CDR1 SGHRS, CDR2 YFSETQ. DNA of the CDR3: TGCGCCAGCAGTAGACAGGAAAACCAAGAGACCCAGTACTTC. Its translation: CASSRQENQETQYF.

This clonotype has at least ten counts. The CDR3 sequence: CASSFSLGEQFF. CDR3 in DNA: TGTGCCAGCAGCTTTTCCTTGGGCGAGCAGTTCTTC. The chain has TRBV7-9 and TRBJ2-1; D remains unclear. This CDR3 spans 12 amino acids. Germline CDR1 and CDR2: SEHNR and FQNEAQ (reference sequence). With 3 bases removed from V and 10 bases from J, the gap between germline ends came to 10 bases.

In this sample, this clonotype turned up a few times. DNA of the CDR3: TGTGCCAGCAGCCAGACTAGCGGGGCGCGGACCCAGTACTTC. It codes for CASSQTSGARTQYF. The chain joins TRBV12-3 or TRBV12-4 to TRBJ2-5, with 11 bases lining up with TRBD2. CDR3 length equals 14 residues. The junction had 7 bases not matched to a gene; V was cut back by 6 bases and J by 7 bases.

This clonotype was seen only a few times. The chain is built from TRBV11-3 and TRBJ2-1; perhaps TRBD2 as D (7 bases). The CDR3 has 15 amino acids. V lost 1 base to trimming and J lost 8 bases, with 15 bases between them. Germline CDR1 SGHNT, CDR2 YENEEA. The CDR3 loop is CASSLVVGGPDEQFF. The CDR3, as DNA: TGTGCCAGCAGCTTAGTGGTCGGGGGGCCAGATGAGCAGTTCTTC. The variable domain in full, with the rest retrieved from reference TRBV11-3 and TRBJ2-1, is EAGVVQSPRYKIIEKKQPVAFWCNPISGHNTLYWYLQNLGQGPELLIRYENEEAVDDSQLPKDRFSAERLKGVDSTLKIQPAELGDSAVYLCASSLVVGGPDEQFFGPGTRLTVL.

As regards this clonotype: At one end, the junction sequence differs from germline, possibly due to a read error. DNA for the CDR3: TGTGTCAGCAGCCGGGACATCTCGAACACTGAAGCTTTCTTT. Translated: CVSSRDISNTEAFF. The chain combines TRBV11-2 with TRBJ1-1; D might be TRBD1 (6 bases). The germline gives CDR1 SGHAT, CDR2 FQNNGV. CDR3 size: 14 residues. The full variable domain, completed using reference TRBV11-2 and TRBJ1-1, is EAGVAQSPRYKIIEKRQSVAFWCNPISGHATLYWYQQILGQGPKLLIQFQNNGVVDDSQLPKDRFSAERLKGVDSTLKIQPAKLEDSAVYLCVSSRDISNTEAFFGQGTRLTVV.

The rearrangement uses TRBV11-3 and TRBJ1-1; 9 bases are a match to TRBD1. V was clipped by 1 base and J by 10 bases; unmatched bases: 4. Germline V CDR1 and CDR2: SGHNT, YENEEA. The CDR3 contains 13 residues. CDR3 loop: CASSLVRTGVAFF. In DNA, the CDR3 is TGTGCCAGCAGCTTAGTTAGGACAGGGGTAGCTTTCTTT. The full variable domain, its missing parts supplied by reference TRBV11-3 and TRBJ1-1, is EAGVVQSPRYKIIEKKQPVAFWCNPISGHNTLYWYLQNLGQGPELLIRYENEEAVDDSQLPKDRFSAERLKGVDSTLKIQPAELGDSAVYLCASSLVRTGVAFFGQGTRLTVV.

Many counts were recorded for this clonotype. The chain couples TRBV20-1 to TRBJ2-1, with TRBD2 matching over 8 bases. CDR3 size: 13 residues. V shed 3 bases and J 7 bases; nucleotides not matched to a gene: 5. From germline, CDR1 is DFQATT and CDR2 SNEGSKA (reference sequence). The DNA for the CDR3 is TGCAGTGCTAGCGGGAGGGCCGGTAATGAGCAGTTCTTC. Translating it yields CSASGRAGNEQFF.

This clonotype came up many times. The chain joins TRBV7-2 to TRBJ2-3; D not certain. CDR1 SGHTA and CDR2 FQGNSA come from the germline V gene. This CDR3 comprises 13 residues. Trimming cost V 5 bases and J 1 base, with 7 bases left between them. The CDR3 DNA reads TGTGCCAGCAGCCCTAGGGGCACAGATACGCAGTATTTT. Protein product: CASSPRGTDTQYF. The whole variable domain, remainder taken from reference TRBV7-2 and TRBJ2-3, is GAGVSQSPSNKVTEKGKDVELRCDPISGHTALYWYRQSLGQGLEFLIYFQGNSAPDKSGLPSDRFSAERTGGSVSTLTIQRTQQEDSAVYLCASSPRGTDTQYFGPGTRLTVL.

As DNA, the CDR3 is TGTGCCATCAGTGACCCTGGACTAGCGGGAGTACTGGGTGAGCAGTTCTTC. Encoded protein: CAISDPGLAGVLGEQFF. The chain is built from TRBV10-3 and TRBJ2-1, with TRBD2 matching 13 bases. The trim removed 3 bases at V and 9 bases at J, leaving 11 bases unmatched. The CDR3 extends over 17 amino acids. Germline V gives CDR1 ENHRY, CDR2 SYGVKD.

This clonotype turned up a few times. This sequence joins TRBV5-1 and TRBJ1-1; TRBD1 matches 7 bases. In germline, CDR1 is SGHRS, CDR2 YFSETQ. After removal of 5 bases from V and 0 bases from J, the junction contained 7 bases not matched to a gene. The CDR3 contains 15 residues. This CDR3 is CASRRDSQMNTEAFF. CDR3 coding DNA: TGCGCCAGCAGACGGGACAGCCAGATGAACACTGAAGCTTTCTTT.